These 23 T cell receptor beta chains were sequenced from one sample in a study of PD-L1 blockade in urothelial cancer. Here immunoSEQ multiplex PCR was the method, and the copy in TCRdb shows in-frame clones only, minus some. The table includes tens of thousands of clones, around 90% detected once. Here the sequenced sample was PBMCs, taken around atezolizumab (anti-PD-L1) treatment. Receptor source: a man between 50 and 59 years old with urothelial cancer.

The chain combines TRBV10-1 with TRBJ1-3; weak D call: TRBD1 (5 bases). The CDR3 loop spans 16 amino acids. CDR1 and CDR2 (germline): WNHNN, SYGVQD (reference sequence). V was cut by 0 bases and J by 0 bases, with 9 bases left in between. CDR3 in amino acids: CASSESSGASGNTIYF. DNA for the CDR3: TGCGCCAGCAGTGAGTCTAGCGGGGCCTCTGGAAACACCATATATTTT.

This chain links TRBV7-9 with TRBJ1-2, with D hard to call. This CDR3 is built from 13 residues. V was cut by 2 bases and J by 6 bases, with 10 bases left in between. Germline loops: CDR1 SEHNR, CDR2 FQNEAQ (reference sequence). The CDR3 DNA reads TGTGCCAGCAGCTTATTAAGCGGGGATGGCTACACCTTC. The encoded protein is CASSLLSGDGYTF. The whole variable domain, filled in from reference TRBV7-9 and TRBJ1-2, reads DTGVSQNPRHKITKRGQNVTFRCDPISEHNRLYWYRQTLGQGPEFLTYFQNEAQLEKSRLLSDRFSAERPKGSFSTLEIQRTEQGDSAMYLCASSLLSGDGYTFGSGTRLTVV.

The rearrangement uses TRBV14 and TRBJ1-1; D perhaps matches TRBD1 (5 bases). The germline gives CDR1 SGHDN, CDR2 FVKESK. Trimming pared 2 bases from V and 3 bases from J, leaving 16 bases between. The CDR3 has 16 residues. The CDR3 here is CASSQLRGRGDTEAFF. For the CDR3, the DNA is TGTGCCAGCAGCCAACTAAGGGGTCGGGGGGACACTGAAGCTTTCTTT.

The chain uses TRBV12-5 and TRBJ1-2; 8 bases fit TRBD1. The V and J ends lost 4 bases and 2 bases, in that order; junction bases with no gene match: 3. Germline CDR1 and CDR2: LGHNT and FRNRAP. This CDR3 has 14 residues. The CDR3, as DNA: TGTGCTAGTGGTTCGGGACAGGACAACTATGGCTACACCTTC. Translating it yields CASGSGQDNYGYTF.

This chain's CDR3 is CASGQGLVSHEQYF. The CDR3 region has the DNA TGTGCCAGCGGACAGGGTTTGGTTTCGCACGAGCAGTACTTC. The rearrangement joins TRBV28 to TRBJ2-7; 8 nucleotides align to TRBD1. CDR1 is MDHEN, CDR2 SYDVKM, per germline. The V segment lost 8 bases and the J segment 5 bases; nucleotides outside the gene matches: 11. This CDR3 region has 14 residues. The whole variable domain, remainder taken from reference TRBV28 and TRBJ2-7, is DVKVTQSSRYLVKRTGEKVFLECVQDMDHENMFWYRQDPGLGLRLIYFSYDVKMKEKGDIPEGYSVSREKKERFSLILESASTNQTSMYLCASGQGLVSHEQYFGPGTRLTVT.

The rearrangement links TRBV14 to TRBJ2-1, with 7 bases matching TRBD2. The germline V gene encodes CDR1 SGHDN and CDR2 FVKESK. V trimming: 0 bases; J trimming: 7 bases; junction bases outside the gene matches: 15. The CDR3 is 18 residues long. CDR3 DNA sequence: TGTGCCAGCAGCCAAGATTTCTCTGGGTTGCGGGAGAAAAATGAGCAGTTCTTC. Its translation: CASSQDFSGLREKNEQFF.

This sequence joins TRBV7-2 and TRBJ2-7; 11 bases fit TRBD2. Germline V gene data show CDR1 as SGHTA and CDR2 as FQGNSA. V shed 8 bases and J 6 bases; nucleotides not matched to a gene: 3. The CDR3 runs to 12 residues. CDR3 in amino acids: CASQLAGVEQYF. The CDR3 DNA is TGTGCCAGCCAACTAGCGGGAGTCGAGCAGTACTTC.

This sequence joins TRBV6-6 and TRBJ1-1; 9 nucleotides agree with TRBD1. This CDR3 region has 16 residues. V shed 6 bases, J shed 2 bases, and the junction held 10 bases outside the gene matches. The germline V gene has CDR1 MNHNY and CDR2 SVGAGI (reference sequence). CDR3 residues: CASSSPSTGGNTEAFF. The CDR3 DNA is TGTGCCAGCAGCTCCCCCTCGACAGGGGGAAACACTGAAGCTTTCTTT.

With respect to this clone: One end of the junction does not line up with germline, which may come from a read error. The chain uses TRBV27 and TRBJ1-4; D remains unclear. CDR1 is MNHEY and CDR2 is SMNVEV in the germline V gene (reference sequence). This CDR3 comprises 16 residues. The CDR3 bases are TGTGCCAGCAGCCAGACAATCTATATGTCTAAGGAAAAACTGTTTTTT. Residues: CASSQTIYMSKEKLFF.

The rearrangement links TRBV5-5 to TRBJ2-7; 8 positions agree with TRBD1. CDR1 is SGHKS and CDR2 is YYEKEE in the germline V gene (reference sequence). V was pared by 4 bases and J by 4 bases, with 10 bases of the junction left unmatched. The CDR3 sequence is 15 residues long. The CDR3 sequence is CASSALGQGSYEQYF. As DNA, the CDR3 is TGTGCCAGCAGCGCCCTTGGACAGGGTTCGTACGAGCAGTACTTC.

The chain is built from TRBV18 and TRBJ2-2; TRBD1 agrees at 7 bases. The CDR3 runs to 15 residues. From germline, CDR1 is KGHSH and CDR2 LQKENI. Losses at the gene ends were 6 bases for V and 2 bases for J; bases not matched to a gene: 6. The CDR3 sequence is CASSRRQGNTGELFF. Written as DNA, the CDR3 is TGTGCCAGCTCCCGCAGACAGGGCAACACCGGGGAGCTGTTTTTT.

Here the CDR3 reads CASSYSRQGAETQYF. The CDR3 DNA sequence: TGTGCCAGCAGTTACTCGAGACAGGGGGCAGAGACCCAGTACTTC. V and J are TRBV6-6 and TRBJ2-5; 10 nucleotides align to TRBD1. Germline values: CDR1 MNHNY, CDR2 SVGAGI (reference sequence). The length of the CDR3 is 15 residues. Trimming at V came to 0 bases and at J to 4 bases, leaving 2 bases not matched to a gene.

The chain couples TRBV2 to TRBJ2-2; 11 bases agree with TRBD1. With V trimmed by 4 bases and J by 4 bases, 5 bases remained unmatched. The germline V gene has CDR1 SNHLY and CDR2 FYNNEI. The CDR3 length is 16 residues. The CDR3 reads CASSGGGQGGTGELFF. Written as DNA, the CDR3 is TGTGCCAGCAGTGGAGGGGGACAGGGGGGCACCGGGGAGCTGTTTTTT.

The chain uses TRBV7-6 and TRBJ1-1, with a tentative D call TRBD1 (6 bases). Deletions cut 5 bases from V and 6 bases from J, with 16 bases between. Germline CDR1 reads SGHVS; CDR2 reads FNYEAQ. The CDR3 spans 14 residues. The CDR3 here is CASSRAGAVPEAFF. As DNA, the CDR3 is TGTGCCAGCAGCCGAGCAGGGGCTGTTCCTGAAGCTTTCTTT.

This clone was counted a single time. The chain uses TRBV19 and TRBJ2-5, with 16 bases lining up with TRBD2. Losses at the gene ends were 4 bases for V and 2 bases for J; bases not matched to a gene: 1. CDR3 length: 16 amino acids. The germline gives CDR1 LNHDA, CDR2 SQIVND (reference sequence). The CDR3 DNA reads TGTGCCAGTAGTAGGGGACTAGCGGGGGGGCAAGAGACCCAGTACTTC. Translating gives CASSRGLAGGQETQYF.

This sequence joins TRBV6-1 and TRBJ2-1, with D hard to call. CDR3 length: 12 amino acids. In germline, CDR1 is MNHNS, CDR2 SASEGT. Between the trimmed V and J ends, which lost 6 bases and 6 bases, there was a span of 9 bases. CDR3 nucleotides: TGTGCCAGCAGGCAGGATCGCAATGAGCAGTTCTTC. It encodes CASRQDRNEQFF.

The rearrangement links TRBV11-2 to TRBJ2-2; D is unresolved. Germline-derived CDR1 and CDR2 are SGHAT and FQNNGV. CDR3 length equals 12 residues. The V end was cut by 5 bases, the J end by 6 bases, with 7 bases between. CDR3 bases: TGTGCCAGCAGCCGTGAGGCCGGGGAGCTGTTTTTT. Amino acid sequence: CASSREAGELFF.

V usage is TRBV15 and J usage is TRBJ2-3, with D perhaps TRBD1 (6 bases). V lost 6 bases to trimming and J lost 0 bases, with 13 bases between them. Germline assignment: CDR1 LNHNV and CDR2 YYDKDF (reference sequence). This CDR3 comprises 15 residues. The DNA of the CDR3 is TGTGCCACCAGGGGTGGGGGCGCTAGCACAGATACGCAGTATTTT. It encodes CATRGGGASTDTQYF. The variable domain in full, completed from reference TRBV15 and TRBJ2-3, reads DAMVIQNPRYQVTQFGKPVTLSCSQTLNHNVMYWYQQKSSQAPKLLFHYYDKDFNNEADTPDNFQSRRPNTSFCFLDIRSPGLGDTAMYLCATRGGGASTDTQYFGPGTRLTVL.

The rearrangement joins TRBV30 to TRBJ1-5; D perhaps matches TRBD1 (6 bases). Germline V gives CDR1 GTSNPN, CDR2 SVGIG (reference sequence). V was pared by 3 bases and J by 1 base, with 16 bases between. The CDR3 consists of 16 residues. CDR3 sequence (DNA): TGTGCCTGGAGCCCGGTGGGGGCTTTGAGCAATCAGCCCCAGCATTTT. As protein: CAWSPVGALSNQPQHF. Together with reference TRBV30 and TRBJ1-5, the CDR3 gives the full variable domain: SQTIHQWPATLVQPVGSPLSLECTVEGTSNPNLYWYRQAAGRGLQLLFYSVGIGQISSEVPQNLSASRPQDRQFILSSKKLLLSDSGFYLCAWSPVGALSNQPQHFGDGTRLSIL.

The chain couples TRBV6-6 to TRBJ2-7, with D possibly matching TRBD2 (7 bases). Germline-derived CDR1 and CDR2 are MNHNY and SVGAGI (reference sequence). CDR3 length: 14 amino acids. Trimming removed 9 bases at V and 0 bases at J, with 15 bases between. CDR3 DNA sequence: TGTGCCAGTATTCCGGGGGGCATCTCCTACGAGCAGTACTTC. Translated, it gives CASIPGGISYEQYF.

The J gene is TRBJ2-1, the V gene TRBV28; D is perhaps TRBD1 (6 bases). The CDR3 has 16 amino acids. The germline CDR1 and CDR2 sequences are MDHEN and SYDVKM. Trimming stripped 1 base from V and 0 bases from J, with 10 bases between. DNA for the CDR3: TGTGCCAGCAGTTTATTCCACAGGGCCTCCTACAATGAGCAGTTCTTC. Translating it yields CASSLFHRASYNEQFF.

The rearrangement links TRBV11-3 to TRBJ2-5; D might be TRBD1 (6 bases). The CDR3 totals 13 residues. Trimming took off 5 bases at V and 5 bases at J, with 12 bases between the two ends. In germline, CDR1 is SGHNT, CDR2 YENEEA. The CDR3 sequence is CASSHHQGETQYF. CDR3 DNA sequence: TGTGCCAGCAGCCACCACCAGGGGGAGACCCAGTACTTC.

This clone was seen a single time. This chain links TRBV9 with TRBJ2-3, with a weak D call TRBD1 (6 bases). Germline values: CDR1 SGDLS, CDR2 YYNGEE. This CDR3 region has 14 residues. V gave up 4 bases and J gave up 2 bases, with 11 bases separating them. The CDR3 is CASSRDNPTDTQYF. As DNA, the CDR3 is TGTGCCAGCAGCCGGGACAACCCCACAGATACGCAGTATTTT.